Following are 24 T cell receptor beta chains from one sample sequenced in a study of Graves' ophthalmopathy and Graves' hyperthyroidism. Amplification from RNA transcripts yielded the TCR beta CDR3 regions. HTBI-primed RT-PCR formed the first round, and a multiplex PCR formed the second. TCRdb re-analysed the multiplex PCR reads in MiXCR, keeping a single row per CDR3 protein. This sample has approximately 410,000 distinct CDR3 sequences, with roughly 14% found just once. Source material: peripheral blood. These receptor sequences come from a young woman with stable Graves' hyperthyroidism.

This clonotype was recorded many times. The chain couples TRBV19 to TRBJ2-5; 8 nucleotides match TRBD1. The CDR3 is made up of 15 amino acids. CDR1 is LNHDA and CDR2 is SQIVND in the germline V gene (reference sequence). V lost 3 bases and J lost 7; bases outside the gene matches: 10. This chain's CDR3 is CASSIRQGPWGTQYF. CDR3 DNA sequence: TGTGCCAGTAGTATTAGACAGGGGCCTTGGGGGACCCAGTACTTC.

The sample holds a few counts of this clonotype. The CDR3 DNA reads TGTGCCAGCAGCTTCTCCCCGGGGTTCGGTCTTCTCTACGAGCAGTACTTC. It encodes CASSFSPGFGLLYEQYF. This sequence joins TRBV7-9 and TRBJ2-7, with D possibly being TRBD2 (5 bases). Germline assignment: CDR1 SEHNR and CDR2 FQNEAQ (reference sequence). The CDR3 contains 17 residues. V lost 3 bases to trimming and J lost 3 bases, with 21 bases between them.

This clonotype has ten or more counts. This sequence joins TRBV2 and TRBJ1-2; D ambiguous. This CDR3 has 12 amino acids. The V gene's germline CDR1 is SNHLY and CDR2 FYNNEI. V gave up 4 bases and J gave up 2 bases, with 5 bases separating them. CDR3 in DNA: TGTGCCAGCAGTGTTGAAAACTATGGCTACACCTTC. It codes for CASSVENYGYTF. The full variable domain, in which reference TRBV2 and TRBJ1-2 provide the parts outside the CDR3, is EPEVTQTPSHQVTQMGQEVILRCVPISNHLYFYWYRQILGQKVEFLVSFYNNEISEKSEIFDDQFSVERPDGSNFTLKIRSTKLEDSAMYFCASSVENYGYTFGSGTRLTVV.

This clonotype was observed at least ten times. The rearrangement joins TRBV7-8 to TRBJ1-5, with D unclear. The CDR3 totals 14 residues. V lost 6 bases to trimming and J lost 0 bases, with 9 bases between them. Germline values: CDR1 SGHVS, CDR2 FQNEAQ. The CDR3 DNA reads TGTGCCAGCAGTTGGAGTGATAGCAATCAGCCCCAGCATTTT. Translation: CASSWSDSNQPQHF.

This clonotype was counted ten times or more. The chain carries TRBV11-2 and TRBJ1-2; D is perhaps TRBD1 (5 bases). Germline V gene sequence: CDR1 SGHAT, CDR2 FQNNGV. This CDR3 has 15 amino acids. The V end lost 5 bases, the J end lost 5 bases, and 18 bases lay between the germline ends. For the CDR3, the DNA is TGTGCCAGCAGCCAAAATATCGACAGTATTTATGGCTACACCTTC. Its translation: CASSQNIDSIYGYTF.

The chain joins TRBV15 to TRBJ2-5; no firm D call. There are 15 residues in the CDR3. V was pared by 3 bases and J by 2 bases, with 13 bases between. CDR1 is LNHNV and CDR2 is YYDKDF in the germline V gene (reference sequence). The CDR3 loop reads CATSSAVQQQETQYF. The CDR3 DNA reads as TGTGCCACCAGCAGTGCGGTCCAGCAACAAGAGACCCAGTACTTC.

At least ten counts were recorded for this clonotype. The CDR3 nucleotides read TGCAGTGCTAGAAGGGGAGCGGATACCGCCTATGGCTACACCTTC. Encoded protein: CSARRGADTAYGYTF. The genes are TRBV20-1 and TRBJ1-2; D possibly corresponds to TRBD1 (5 bases). Per the germline V gene, CDR1 is DFQATT and CDR2 is SNEGSKA (reference sequence). The V and J ends lost 2 bases and 4 bases respectively, with 17 bases between them. CDR3 length: 15 amino acids.

This clonotype was recorded many times. The chain employs TRBV19 and TRBJ1-2; no reliable D call. Trimming cost V 5 bases and J 7 bases, with 14 bases left between them. This CDR3 is 13 amino acids long. The germline gives CDR1 LNHDA, CDR2 SQIVND (reference sequence). The CDR3 region is CASSSSRGAGYTF. The CDR3 region has the DNA TGTGCCAGTAGTTCGTCTCGGGGAGCTGGCTACACCTTC.

In DNA form, the CDR3 reads TGTGCCAGCATCTCCTCTGGGTACCAAGAGACCCAGTACTTC. This sequence encodes CASISSGYQETQYF. J is TRBJ2-5 and V is TRBV7-9; no firm D call. V was shortened by 7 bases and J by 0 bases, with 12 bases between the two germline ends. There are 14 residues in the CDR3. Germline V CDR1 and CDR2: SEHNR, FQNEAQ (reference sequence).

This clonotype was counted ten times or more. This chain uses TRBV12-3 or TRBV12-4 with TRBJ2-5, with D perhaps TRBD2 (6 bases). The CDR3 runs to 13 residues. The V and J ends lost 5 bases and 5 bases respectively, with 12 bases between them. This CDR3 is CASSPPAGETQYF. The CDR3 DNA follows: TGTGCCAGCAGTCCCCCGGCGGGGGAGACCCAGTACTTC.

This clonotype was recorded many times. This chain links TRBV20-1 with TRBJ1-2; D unresolved. The CDR3 is made up of 12 amino acids. Between the trimmed V and J ends, which lost 2 bases and 3 bases, there was a span of 7 bases. Germline loops: CDR1 DFQATT, CDR2 SNEGSKA (reference sequence). This CDR3 is CSARLPDYGYTF. CDR3 sequence (DNA): TGCAGTGCTAGACTCCCAGACTATGGCTACACCTTC.

The table lists this clonotype with a few counts. The rearrangement links TRBV18 to TRBJ2-7; maybe TRBD1 (6 bases). Germline values: CDR1 KGHSH, CDR2 LQKENI. This CDR3 is built from 14 residues. Trimming shortened V by 2 bases and J by 3 bases, and 11 bases separated the two germline ends. CDR3 residues: CASSPGTTNYEQYF. The CDR3 DNA follows: TGTGCCAGCTCACCAGGGACAACTAACTACGAGCAGTACTTC.

The sample holds many counts of this clonotype. The gene calls are TRBV10-1 and TRBJ2-5; D not resolved. Germline values: CDR1 WNHNN, CDR2 SYGVQD (reference sequence). There are 14 residues in the CDR3. V was pared by 3 bases and J by 1 base, with 9 bases between. CDR3 nucleotides: TGCGCCAGCAGTGAATTTGCCGCCCAAGAGACCCAGTACTTC. Protein: CASSEFAAQETQYF.

This clonotype has at least ten counts. This chain links TRBV9 with TRBJ1-1; D gene unclear. The ends were cut back, 0 bases at V and 0 bases at J, with 3 bases in the middle. Germline CDR1 SGDLS, CDR2 YYNGEE. This CDR3 has 13 residues. The CDR3 spells CASSVEMNTEAFF. CDR3 sequence (DNA): TGTGCCAGCAGCGTAGAGATGAACACTGAAGCTTTCTTT.

This clonotype appeared a few times. V is TRBV7-3 and J is TRBJ1-1; D may be TRBD1 (5 bases). The germline CDR1 and CDR2 sequences are SGHTA and FQGTGA. Between the trimmed V and J ends, which lost 2 bases and 12 bases, there was a span of 16 bases. This CDR3 has 13 amino acids. The CDR3 DNA is TGTGCCAGCAGCTTAGGCGGGGGAGGCAAAACTTTCTTT. Protein sequence: CASSLGGGGKTFF.

A few counts support this clonotype. The J gene is TRBJ2-7, the V gene TRBV28, with 8 bases identical to TRBD2. This CDR3 comprises 15 residues. Germline V lookup: CDR1 MDHEN, CDR2 SYDVKM. Trimming took 7 bases from V and 3 from J; bases not matched to a gene: 11. CDR3 loop: CASTSWSGGIYEQYF. CDR3 in DNA: TGTGCCAGCACTTCATGGAGCGGGGGCATCTACGAGCAGTACTTC.

This clonotype was recorded many times. The V call is TRBV4-1, the J call TRBJ1-6; maybe TRBD1 (5 bases). The CDR3 has 16 amino acids. Germline-derived CDR1 and CDR2 are MGHRA and YSYEKL. Trimming pared 0 bases from V and 6 bases from J, leaving 12 bases between. The CDR3 DNA sequence: TGCGCCAGCAGCCAAGATCGGGGCACATTTAATTCACCCCTCCACTTT. This encodes CASSQDRGTFNSPLHF.

This clonotype was seen only a few times. The V gene is TRBV10-3, the J gene TRBJ2-6, with 11 bases identical to TRBD1. Germline CDR1 is ENHRY and CDR2 is SYGVKD. The CDR3 extends over 20 amino acids. Unmatched junction bases numbered 7, after V lost 0 bases and J lost 0 bases. The CDR3 nucleotides read TGTGCCATCAGTGAGTCGAGGGACAGGGGGTCAATCTCTGGGGCCAACGTCCTGACTTTC. This codes for CAISESRDRGSISGANVLTF.

The table lists this clonotype with many counts. The V call is TRBV12-3 or TRBV12-4, the J call TRBJ2-4; unclear D gene. V gave up 3 bases and J gave up 0 bases, with 18 bases separating them. The CDR3 length is 18 residues. DNA for the CDR3: TGTGCCAGCAGTTTCTTATCTACCAGGACGGTAGCCAAAAACATTCAGTACTTC. It translates to CASSFLSTRTVAKNIQYF.

The chain employs TRBV6-2 or TRBV6-3 and TRBJ1-1; 10 bases agree with TRBD1. CDR1 MNHEY and CDR2 SVGEGT come from the germline V gene. The CDR3 runs 13 residues. The V segment lost 6 bases and the J segment 8 bases; nucleotides outside the gene matches: 6. The CDR3, as DNA: TGTGCCAGCAGCGGGACAGGGGCTTCCGAAGCTTTCTTT. Residues: CASSGTGASEAFF.

This clonotype was recorded at least ten times. The chain couples TRBV6-2 or TRBV6-3 to TRBJ2-2, with D perhaps matching TRBD1 (6 bases). V lost 6 bases, J lost 4 bases, and 18 bases lay in between. Germline-derived CDR1 and CDR2 are MNHEY and SVGEGT. This CDR3 is 16 amino acids long. CDR3 region: CASSLSLTGITGELFF. The CDR3 DNA reads as TGTGCCAGCAGCCTCTCACTGACAGGAATCACCGGGGAGCTGTTTTTT.

This clonotype was detected many times. This rearrangement joins TRBV13 to TRBJ1-6; no firm D call. The CDR3 loop spans 16 amino acids. V was cut by 2 bases and J by 3 bases, with 11 bases left in between. The V gene's germline CDR1 is PRHDT and CDR2 FYEKMQ (reference sequence). The CDR3 DNA is TGTGCCAGCAGCTTATTTCGAGCTGTCTATAATTCACCCCTCCACTTT. Its translation: CASSLFRAVYNSPLHF.

This clonotype is deemed medium-sized (0.01 to 0.1%). The J gene is TRBJ2-7, the V gene TRBV27, with 8 nucleotides matching TRBD2. Germline V gene data show CDR1 as MNHEY and CDR2 as SMNVEV (reference sequence). J lost 3 bases, V lost 3 bases, and 4 bases had no gene match. CDR3 length: 14 amino acids. The CDR3 coding sequence is TGTGCCAGCAGTTTCGGGGGGGGTTACTACGAGCAGTACTTC. It yields the protein CASSFGGGYYEQYF.

This clonotype was found many times. The genes are TRBV24-1 and TRBJ1-2; 7 bases line up with TRBD1. Per the germline V gene, CDR1 is KGHDR and CDR2 is SFDVKD. Trimming cost V 4 bases and J 4 bases; bases outside gene matches: 2. The CDR3 loop spans 13 amino acids. CDR3 residues: CATSERQGYGYTF. CDR3 in DNA: TGTGCCACCAGTGAGAGACAGGGCTATGGCTACACCTTC.